These 3 T cell receptor beta chains originate from one sample sequenced in a study of T-cell reconstitution after alpha-beta-depleted transplantation in children. Unique molecular identifiers featured in how the TCRbeta library was prepared. TCRdb reprocessed the PCR reads via MiXCR and lists one record per CDR3 protein. The table lists around 450,000 distinct CDR3 sequences, over 40% of them singletons. The sample consisted of PBMCs, taken before TCRalphabeta/CD19-depleted stem cell transplant. The receptor source for this set is a girl aged 2-10 years with aplastic anemia, due to receive a stem cell transplant.

The rearrangement links TRBV19 to TRBJ2-1; TRBD2 aligns across 8 bases. CDR3 length equals 15 residues. From germline, CDR1 is LNHDA and CDR2 SQIVND (reference sequence). After removal of 5 bases from V and 8 bases from J, the junction contained 11 bases not matched to a gene. The CDR3: CASSVAGGREYEQFF. CDR3 nucleotides: TGTGCCAGTAGTGTCGCGGGAGGAAGAGAGTATGAGCAGTTCTTC.

In its sample, this clonotype was seen a few times. The V call is TRBV20-1, the J call TRBJ2-1, with 11 bases matching TRBD2. Per germline, CDR1 DFQATT and CDR2 SNEGSKA (reference sequence). Trimming took 3 bases from V and 0 from J; bases not matched to a gene: 13. The CDR3 is made up of 19 amino acids. The CDR3 spells CSASSGRAEQLSSYNEQFF. The DNA for the CDR3 is TGCAGTGCTAGTAGCGGGAGGGCCGAACAGCTGAGCTCCTACAATGAGCAGTTCTTC.

This clonotype occurred a few times. J is TRBJ2-3 and V is TRBV7-3, with unresolved D. The germline V and J ends were trimmed by 4 bases and 4 bases, with 12 bases remaining between them. This CDR3 is built from 14 residues. Germline CDR1 is SGHTA and CDR2 is FQGTGA. CDR3 residues: CASSSAGIADTQYF. CDR3 in DNA: TGTGCCAGCAGCTCAGCCGGCATTGCAGATACGCAGTATTTT.